This T cell receptor (beta chain) was captured in a study of cytomegalovirus exposure and HLA in healthy donors. CDR3 size: 14 residues. Germline assignment: CDR1 MNHNS and CDR2 SASEGT. Trimming left V 3 bases short and J 0 bases short, with 8 bases between. The data were produced by immunoSEQ multiplex PCR, yet TCRdb's version contains in-frame clones alone and is incomplete. Of fewer than 200,000 clones listed, 75% to 90% are singletons. The receptor was derived from a woman in her late teens or twenties in good health and CMV-seronegative. The material sequenced was PBMCs. The chain links TRBV6-1 to TRBJ1-2, with D unresolved. The CDR3 region is CASSDRSANYGYTF. The CDR3 nucleotides read TGTGCCAGCAGTGATCGCTCAGCTAACTATGGCTACACCTTC.